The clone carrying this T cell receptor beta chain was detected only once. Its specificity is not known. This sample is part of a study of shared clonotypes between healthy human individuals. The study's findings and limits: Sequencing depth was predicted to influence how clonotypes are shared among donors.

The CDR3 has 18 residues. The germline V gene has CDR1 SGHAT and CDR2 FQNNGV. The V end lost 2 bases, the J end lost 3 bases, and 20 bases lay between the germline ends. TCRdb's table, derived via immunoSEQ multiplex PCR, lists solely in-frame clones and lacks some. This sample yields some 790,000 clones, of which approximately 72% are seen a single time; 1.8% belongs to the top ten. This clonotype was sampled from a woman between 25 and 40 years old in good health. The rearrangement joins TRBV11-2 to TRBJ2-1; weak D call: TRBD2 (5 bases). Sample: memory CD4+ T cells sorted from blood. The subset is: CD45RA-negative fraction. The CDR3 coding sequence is TGTGCCAGCAGCTTAACCCCCTCGGGGAGTGGGAACTACAATGAGCAGTTCTTC. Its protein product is CASSLTPSGSGNYNEQFF. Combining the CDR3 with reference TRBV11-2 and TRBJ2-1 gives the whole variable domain EAGVAQSPRYKIIEKRQSVAFWCNPISGHATLYWYQQILGQGPKLLIQFQNNGVVDDSQLPKDRFSAERLKGVDSTLKIQPAKLEDSAVYLCASSLTPSGSGNYNEQFFGPGTRLTVL.